This T cell receptor (beta chain) derives from a study of T cell repertoires in cytomegalovirus infection. Study information: Both a matching HLA type and CMV infection were indicated by public TCR beta signatures. Whole-study findings and limits: In two of eight donors, the top clonotype was HLA-C-restricted CMV-specific. Totalled public TCR beta family frequency picked out people who carried CMV plus the relevant HLA.

With 3 bases removed from V and 3 bases from J, the gap between germline ends came to 12 bases. The CDR3 spans 14 residues. CDR1 DFQATT and CDR2 SNEGSKA come from the germline V gene (reference sequence). TCRdb re-analysed the reads in MiXCR, keeping a single row per CDR3 protein. The sample records 200,000 to 250,000 distinct CDR3 sequences, roughly 23% being singletons. This clonotype was seen many times. Antigen: not known. The origin of this receptor is a human donor in good health (CMV status not recorded). Some clones in this sample may be carry-over from other donors' samples. V and J are TRBV20-1 and TRBJ2-1, with D possibly matching TRBD1 (6 bases). What was sequenced was CD8+ T cells from PBMCs. CDR3 sequence: CSARGDTGYNEQFF. The CDR3 nucleotides read TGCAGTGCTAGGGGGGACACCGGCTACAATGAGCAGTTCTTC.